The source of this T cell receptor beta chain is a study of shared clonotypes between healthy human individuals. Study-level points and caveats: Across a handful of donors, naive CD4 shared 5% to 6%, naive CD8 more than 3%, memory CD4 2% to 2.5%, memory CD8 0.4% to 0.5%.

CD45RO-negative cells were positively selected for CCR7, leaving out terminally differentiated effector memory CD45RA+ cells. Study donors comprised healthy, HIV-negative adults devoid of recent acute infection or vaccination. Here immunoSEQ multiplex PCR was the method, and the copy in TCRdb shows in-frame clones only, minus some. The sample has some 2.1 million clones; around 93% are singletons. Germline CDR1 reads SQVTM; CDR2 reads ANQGSEA. V dropped 4 bases and J dropped 3; count of bases not matched to a gene: 14. The CDR3 sequence is 16 residues long. Concerning this clone: The antigen is unknown.

This chain uses TRBV29-1 with TRBJ2-7; 8 nucleotides line up with TRBD1. What was sequenced was naive CD8+ T cells from PBMCs. This TCR derives from a man aged 18 to 30 in good health. Some clones in this sample may be carry-over from other donors' samples. The CDR3 DNA is TGCAGCGTTGGTGGCCGACAGGGGACCCCCCTCTACGAGCAGTACTTC. Its translation: CSVGGRQGTPLYEQYF.